The source of this T cell receptor beta chain is a study of T cells after posttransplantation cyclophosphamide. This CDR3 region has 17 residues. V was shortened by 2 bases and J by 0 bases, with 16 bases between the two germline ends. Germline CDR1 reads MGHDK; CDR2 reads SYGVNS. Whole-study results and caveats: Later blood repertoires were often dominated by clones from the donor CD8+ memory compartment.

This clone has only a few counts. What it recognizes is unknown. Libraries were prepared by immunoSEQ multiplex PCR; TCRdb keeps only in-frame clonotypes and omits some of them. There are tens of thousands of clones in the sample, none observed a single time. The material sequenced was PBMCs. J is TRBJ1-1 and V is TRBV25-1; a weak D match, TRBD1 (6 bases). This TCR was recovered from a man in his forties or fifties in good health, CMV-negative, and a related stem cell transplant donor. The CDR3 spells CASSEEGDVRMNTEAFF. The CDR3 DNA reads as TGTGCCAGCAGTGAAGAGGGGGATGTAAGGATGAACACTGAAGCTTTCTTT.